This T cell receptor beta chain was documented in a study of beta chain features in type 1 diabetes. This clone has more than one count but fewer than ten. Its antigen is still unknown. One heparinised blood draw, averaging about 116 mL, came from each donor. Trimming stripped 4 bases from V and 7 bases from J, with 8 bases between. The germline V gene has CDR1 SGHDT and CDR2 YYEEEE. The CDR3 runs 11 residues. The sequenced template was cDNA made from the entire isolated RNA. Produced via immunoSEQ multiplex PCR; TCRdb's table is partial and in-frame only. Of over 500,000 clones detected, 15% to 18% appear once; the ten largest clones hold more than 0.08%. Study results and limitations: Although PCR might favor shorter templates, it would do so equally in patients and controls. Junctions at VDJ sites from type 1 diabetes patients had fewer insertions and more deletions.

The sample consisted of naive CD4+ T cells from blood. This chain connects TRBV5-6 to TRBJ1-2; no clear D gene. The sequence was collected from a man between 18 and 29 years old in good health. DNA of the CDR3: TGTGCCAGCAGCCAAGGCTCTGGCTACACCTTC. Protein product: CASSQGSGYTF.